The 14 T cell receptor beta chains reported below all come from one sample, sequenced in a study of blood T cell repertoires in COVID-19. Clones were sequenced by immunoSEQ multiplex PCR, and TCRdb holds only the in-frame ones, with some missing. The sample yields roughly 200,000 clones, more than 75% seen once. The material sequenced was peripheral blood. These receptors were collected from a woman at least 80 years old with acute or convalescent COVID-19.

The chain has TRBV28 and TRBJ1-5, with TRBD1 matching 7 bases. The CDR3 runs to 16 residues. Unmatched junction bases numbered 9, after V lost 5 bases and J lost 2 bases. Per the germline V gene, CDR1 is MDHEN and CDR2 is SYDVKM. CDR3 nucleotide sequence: TGTGCCAGCAGTCCGTTACGACAGGGAGGCAATCAGCCCCAGCATTTT. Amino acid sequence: CASSPLRQGGNQPQHF.

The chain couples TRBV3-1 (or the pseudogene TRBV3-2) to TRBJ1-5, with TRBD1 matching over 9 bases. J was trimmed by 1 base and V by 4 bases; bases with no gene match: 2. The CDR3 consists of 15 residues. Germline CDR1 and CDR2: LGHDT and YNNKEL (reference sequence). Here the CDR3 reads CASSRGTGSNQPQHF. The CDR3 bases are TGTGCCAGCAGCCGTGGGACAGGGAGCAATCAGCCCCAGCATTTT.

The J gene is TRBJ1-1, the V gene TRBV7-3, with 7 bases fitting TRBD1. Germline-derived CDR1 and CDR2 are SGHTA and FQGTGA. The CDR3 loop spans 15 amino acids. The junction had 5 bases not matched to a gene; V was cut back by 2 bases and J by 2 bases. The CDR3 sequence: CASSLVGQPNTEAFF. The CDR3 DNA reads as TGTGCCAGCAGCTTAGTGGGACAGCCTAACACTGAAGCTTTCTTT.

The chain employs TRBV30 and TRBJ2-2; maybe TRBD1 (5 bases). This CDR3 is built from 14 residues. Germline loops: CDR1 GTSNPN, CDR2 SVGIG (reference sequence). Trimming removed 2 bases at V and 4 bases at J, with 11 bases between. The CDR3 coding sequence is TGTGCCTGGAGTTTTACAGGTGGCACCGGGGAGCTGTTTTTT. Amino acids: CAWSFTGGTGELFF.

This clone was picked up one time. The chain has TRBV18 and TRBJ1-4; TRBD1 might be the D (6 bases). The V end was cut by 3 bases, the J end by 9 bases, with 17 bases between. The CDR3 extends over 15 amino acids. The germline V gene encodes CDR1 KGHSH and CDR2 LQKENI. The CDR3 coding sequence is TGTGCCAGCTCACCTAGACAGGTCAAGGAGCAAAAACTGTTTTTT. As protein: CASSPRQVKEQKLFF.

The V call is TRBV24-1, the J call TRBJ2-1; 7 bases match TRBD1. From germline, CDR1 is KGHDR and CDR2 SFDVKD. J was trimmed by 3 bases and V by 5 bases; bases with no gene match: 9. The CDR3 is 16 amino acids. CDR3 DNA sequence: TGTGCCACCAGTGTCCCCGGAAGGGACAGCTACAATGAGCAGTTCTTC. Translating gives CATSVPGRDSYNEQFF.

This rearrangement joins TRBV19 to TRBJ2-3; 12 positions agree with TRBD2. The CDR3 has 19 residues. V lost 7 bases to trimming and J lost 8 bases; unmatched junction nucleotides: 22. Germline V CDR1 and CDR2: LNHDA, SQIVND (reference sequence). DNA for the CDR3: TGTGCCAGTACCAGGGACAGTCCGGGACTAGCGGGCGGGTTGGGTACGCAGTATTTT. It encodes CASTRDSPGLAGGLGTQYF.

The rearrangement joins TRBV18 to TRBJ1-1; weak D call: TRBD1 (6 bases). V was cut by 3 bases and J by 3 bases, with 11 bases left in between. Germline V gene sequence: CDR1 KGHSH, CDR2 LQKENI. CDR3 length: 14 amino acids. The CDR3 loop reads CASSPRTGYTEAFF. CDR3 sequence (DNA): TGTGCCAGCTCACCGCGAACAGGGTACACTGAAGCTTTCTTT.

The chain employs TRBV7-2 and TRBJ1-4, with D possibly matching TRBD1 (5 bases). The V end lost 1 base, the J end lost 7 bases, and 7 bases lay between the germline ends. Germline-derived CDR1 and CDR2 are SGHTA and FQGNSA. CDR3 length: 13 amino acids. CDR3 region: CASSLEGAEKLFF. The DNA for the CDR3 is TGTGCCAGCAGCTTAGAAGGGGCTGAAAAACTGTTTTTT.

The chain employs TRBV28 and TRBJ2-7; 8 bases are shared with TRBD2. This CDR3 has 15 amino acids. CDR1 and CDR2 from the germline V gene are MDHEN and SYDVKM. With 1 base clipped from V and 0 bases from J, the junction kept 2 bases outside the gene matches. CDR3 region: CASSLYSGSSYEQYF. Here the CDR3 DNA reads TGTGCCAGCAGTTTATACAGCGGGAGCTCCTACGAGCAGTACTTC.

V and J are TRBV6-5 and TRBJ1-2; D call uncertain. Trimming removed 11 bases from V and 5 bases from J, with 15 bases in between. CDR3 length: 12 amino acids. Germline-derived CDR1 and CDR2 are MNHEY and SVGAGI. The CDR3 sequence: CAGRSDGYGYTF. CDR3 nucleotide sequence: TGTGCCGGGAGGTCGGACGGGTATGGCTACACCTTC.

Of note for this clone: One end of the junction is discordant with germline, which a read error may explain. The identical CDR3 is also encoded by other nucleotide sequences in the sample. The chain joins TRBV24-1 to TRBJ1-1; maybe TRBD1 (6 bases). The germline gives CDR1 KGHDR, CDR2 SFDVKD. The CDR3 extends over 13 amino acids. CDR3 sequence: CATSVQGFTEAFF. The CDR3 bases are TGCGCCACCAGTGTACAGGGTTTTACTGAAGCTTTCTTT.

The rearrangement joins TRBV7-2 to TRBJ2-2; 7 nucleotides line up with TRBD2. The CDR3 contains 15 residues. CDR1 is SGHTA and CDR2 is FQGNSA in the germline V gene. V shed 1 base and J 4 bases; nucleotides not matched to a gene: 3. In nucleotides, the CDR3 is TGTGCCAGCAGCTTAGGGGTAGCGGGCACCGGGGAGCTGTTTTTT. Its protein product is CASSLGVAGTGELFF.

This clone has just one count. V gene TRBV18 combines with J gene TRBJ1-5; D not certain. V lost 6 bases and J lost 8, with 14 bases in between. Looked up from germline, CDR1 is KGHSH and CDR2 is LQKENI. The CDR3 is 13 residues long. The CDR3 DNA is TGTGCCAGCTCGGCCCAATCCGGGAAGCCCCAGCATTTT. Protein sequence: CASSAQSGKPQHF.